This record concerns one TCR beta chain sequence. These data are taken from a study of shared T cell receptors in the human thymus. Sequenced by immunoSEQ multiplex PCR; TCRdb stores in-frame clones only, minus some. The profile shows some 700,000 clones, around 87% of them singletons. Deletions cut 10 bases from V and 5 bases from J, with 8 bases between. The CDR3 length is 10 residues. The germline V gene encodes CDR1 MNHEY and CDR2 SMNVEV (reference sequence). Another study also made use of these data, one on human thymus T cells. From that paper: All donors were healthy Finnish infants who were undergoing corrective surgery to treat congenital heart defects. Related research found strongly overlapping thymic repertoires in unrelated individuals.

The clonotype originates from a boy in the first two years of life with a congenital heart defect. The specimen was thymocytes. The rearrangement links TRBV27 to TRBJ2-5; unclear D gene. This CDR3 reads CATLGETQYF. CDR3 DNA: TGTGCCACCCTCGGGGAGACCCAGTACTTC.